This T cell receptor (beta chain) was recovered during a study of blood T cell repertoires in COVID-19. In the study overall: The origin of the acute and convalescent COVID-19 samples was the United States, Italy and Spain. From T cells, B-cell-depleted T cells, or PBMCs came the material, which was cDNA or gDNA.

Original processing notes: It was from reference gene primer amplification that nucleated cell counts were estimated. Clones were read by immunoSEQ multiplex PCR, and TCRdb kept only the in-frame ones, dropping some. The V and J calls and clone size were taken over from that table, and D and trimming were inferred from the DNA. This table has over 15,000 clones, 81% appearing once. This CDR3 is 12 amino acids long. V lost 3 bases and J lost 8, with 9 bases in between. CDR1 and CDR2 (germline): ENHRY, SYGVKD. Sequencing used peripheral blood. The chain joins TRBV10-3 to TRBJ2-3; D may be TRBD2 (6 bases). The sequence was collected from a man aged 35 to 55 with active or convalescent COVID-19. Here the CDR3 reads CAISDGGPTQYF. CDR3 nucleotides: TGTGCCATCAGTGATGGAGGGCCTACGCAGTATTTT.